Each of the 21 T cell receptor beta chains below was sequenced from the same sample in a study of graft-versus-host responses after intestinal transplantation. Their recognized antigens are unknown. The assay was immunoSEQ multiplex PCR, and TCRdb's table has in-frame clones only and misses some. Here the sample spans tens of thousands of clones, approximately 90% being singletons. This material consisted of unstimulated CD8+ T cells sorted from spleen or lymph node cells, taken before transplant. The receptor source for this set is a human donor who was the organ donor for an intestinal transplant.

The J gene is TRBJ1-2, the V gene TRBV6-5; perhaps TRBD1 as D (6 bases). V was clipped by 2 bases and J by 5 bases, with 12 bases between them. Germline values: CDR1 MNHEY, CDR2 SVGAGI. This CDR3 is built from 14 residues. In nucleotides, the CDR3 is TGTGCCAGCAGTTACGGACAGCCCGGGTATGGCTACACCTTC. This translates into CASSYGQPGYGYTF.

This chain joins TRBV30 and TRBJ2-3; 8 nucleotides match TRBD1. The germline gives CDR1 GTSNPN, CDR2 SVGIG (reference sequence). V lost 4 bases to trimming and J lost 6 bases; unmatched junction nucleotides: 6. The CDR3 sequence is 13 residues long. The CDR3 bases are TGTGCCTGGACAACAGGGGGACTTGATACGCAGTATTTT. It is translated as CAWTTGGLDTQYF. Full variable domain (remainder filled in from reference TRBV30 and TRBJ2-3): SQTIHQWPATLVQPVGSPLSLECTVEGTSNPNLYWYRQAAGRGLQLLFYSVGIGQISSEVPQNLSASRPQDRQFILSSKKLLLSDSGFYLCAWTTGGLDTQYFGPGTRLTVL.

This chain uses TRBV9 with TRBJ2-7; TRBD1 matches at 9 bases. Germline-derived CDR1 and CDR2 are SGDLS and YYNGEE. J was trimmed by 4 bases and V by 2 bases; bases with no gene match: 4. The CDR3 spans 14 residues. The CDR3 DNA sequence: TGTGCCAGCAGCGTGGGACAGGGTGGGTACGAGCAGTACTTC. Translated, it gives CASSVGQGGYEQYF. Variable domain in full (rest from reference TRBV9 and TRBJ2-7): DSGVTQTPKHLITATGQRVTLRCSPRSGDLSVYWYQQSLDQGLQFLIQYYNGEERAKGNILERFSAQQFPDLHSELNLSSLELGDSALYFCASSVGQGGYEQYFGPGTRLTVT.

This clone was observed once. V gene TRBV11-3 combines with J gene TRBJ2-5, with D possibly being TRBD2 (6 bases). CDR1 is SGHNT, CDR2 YENEEA, per germline. The CDR3 is 17 residues long. V was cut by 2 bases and J by 4 bases, with 20 bases left in between. The CDR3 loop is CASSLWWRGGQSETQYF. DNA of the CDR3: TGTGCCAGCAGCTTATGGTGGAGGGGCGGGCAATCAGAGACCCAGTACTTC.

This chain links TRBV6-5 with TRBJ2-1; D gene uncertain. CDR1 MNHEY and CDR2 SVGAGI come from the germline V gene. The CDR3 extends over 12 amino acids. V was shortened by 6 bases and J by 7 bases, with 10 bases between the two germline ends. The CDR3 sequence is CASSPSVNEQFF. DNA of the CDR3: TGTGCCAGCAGCCCCAGCGTAAATGAGCAGTTCTTC.

This clone showed up just once. The chain couples TRBV5-1 to TRBJ2-1; D unresolved. Trimming took 0 bases from V and 6 from J, leaving 13 bases between them. Germline assignment: CDR1 SGHRS and CDR2 YFSETQ. CDR3 length: 15 amino acids. CDR3 region: CASSLDGAPINEQFF. In DNA form, the CDR3 reads TGCGCCAGCAGCTTGGATGGTGCCCCCATCAATGAGCAGTTCTTC.

The chain links TRBV4-1 to TRBJ2-5; 7 bases agree with TRBD1. The J call may be in error: the DNA end matches TRBJ2-7 better. This CDR3 has 15 amino acids. CDR1 is MGHRA and CDR2 is YSYEKL in the germline V gene. CDR3 nucleotides: TGCGCCAGCAGCCAAGAAGACAGGGCCTCCTACGAGCAGTACTTC. This encodes CASSQEDRASYEQYF.

The chain has TRBV5-4 and TRBJ2-1; D call uncertain. In germline, CDR1 is SGHNT, CDR2 YYREEE (reference sequence). The CDR3 runs 15 residues. V was cut by 1 base and J by 5 bases, with 13 bases left in between. In DNA form, the CDR3 reads TGTGCCAGCAGCTTGACTACGGCCGTACACAATGAGCAGTTCTTC. It specifies CASSLTTAVHNEQFF.

The rearrangement links TRBV9 to TRBJ1-2; unclear D gene. The germline V gene encodes CDR1 SGDLS and CDR2 YYNGEE. There are 13 residues in the CDR3. V lost 0 bases to trimming and J lost 4 bases, with 7 bases between them. The CDR3 bases are TGTGCCAGCAGCGTAGGGGGAATCTATGGCTACACCTTC. Its protein product is CASSVGGIYGYTF.

This clone was detected only a few times. V and J are TRBV27 and TRBJ2-7, with D tentatively TRBD2 (5 bases). Germline CDR1 MNHEY, CDR2 SMNVEV (reference sequence). The germline V and J ends were trimmed by 6 bases and 3 bases, with 15 bases remaining between them. CDR3 length: 14 residues. CDR3: CASSERSGGYEQYF. The DNA for the CDR3 is TGTGCCAGCAGCGAACGGAGCGGTGGCTACGAGCAGTACTTC.

With regard to this clone: An end of the junction does not agree with germline; a read error may underlie this. This specimen includes other DNA sequences encoding the same CDR3. This chain joins TRBV11-2 and TRBJ2-3; TRBD1 matches 8 bases. The V gene's germline CDR1 is SGHAT and CDR2 FQNNGV. The CDR3 is made up of 15 amino acids. This CDR3 is CASSSGQASTDTQYF. CDR3 sequence (DNA): TGTGCCAGCAGCTCGGGACAGGCAAGCACAGATACGCAGTATTTC.

The chain is built from TRBV6-5 and TRBJ2-2; 7 nucleotides match TRBD1. The junction had 5 bases not matched to a gene; V was cut back by 2 bases and J by 5 bases. In germline, CDR1 is MNHEY, CDR2 SVGAGI. The CDR3 totals 15 residues. In DNA, the CDR3 is TGTGCCAGCAGTTACGCAGGGACAGAGACCGGGGAGCTGTTTTTT. Translating gives CASSYAGTETGELFF.

The CDR3 loop is CASSLTGDQLDTQYF. In DNA, the CDR3 is TGTGCCAGCAGTTTAACAGGGGACCAACTTGATACGCAGTATTTT. This chain links TRBV28 with TRBJ2-3, with 7 bases identical to TRBD1. The CDR3 runs to 15 residues. CDR1 and CDR2 from the germline V gene are MDHEN and SYDVKM. With V trimmed by 2 bases and J by 6 bases, 8 bases remained unmatched.

This clone was detected only a few times. This chain uses TRBV19 with TRBJ2-7; possible D gene TRBD1, 5 bases. The CDR3 spans 13 residues. Looked up from germline, CDR1 is LNHDA and CDR2 is SQIVND (reference sequence). V was cut by 5 bases and J by 7 bases, with 15 bases left in between. The CDR3 DNA sequence: TGTGCCAGTAGTCCGAAGGGGATTTGGGAGCAGTACTTC. Its protein product is CASSPKGIWEQYF.

The chain joins TRBV15 to TRBJ1-4, with D unresolved. V gave up 3 bases and J gave up 8 bases, with 10 bases separating them. The germline V gene has CDR1 LNHNV and CDR2 YYDKDF (reference sequence). CDR3 length: 13 amino acids. The CDR3 sequence is CATSRPDVEKLFF. The CDR3 DNA reads as TGTGCCACCAGCAGGCCAGATGTAGAAAAACTGTTTTTT.

This chain connects TRBV19 to TRBJ2-7; D call uncertain. The germline CDR1 and CDR2 sequences are LNHDA and SQIVND (reference sequence). This CDR3 is built from 12 residues. V gave up 5 bases and J gave up 2 bases, with 7 bases separating them. The CDR3 loop is CASSDGTYEQYF. CDR3 nucleotide sequence: TGTGCCAGTAGTGACGGAACCTACGAGCAGTACTTC.

The chain uses TRBV27 and TRBJ2-1; D is uncertain. Looked up from germline, CDR1 is MNHEY and CDR2 is SMNVEV (reference sequence). This CDR3 is built from 11 residues. Trimming cost V 7 bases and J 6 bases, with 7 bases left between them. The CDR3 here is CASMSGNEQFF. The DNA for the CDR3 is TGTGCCAGCATGTCCGGCAATGAGCAGTTCTTC.

The rearrangement uses TRBV6-4 and TRBJ2-3; 11 nucleotides agree with TRBD2. Germline CDR1 is MRHNA and CDR2 is SNTAGT. The V and J ends lost 6 bases and 3 bases, in that order; junction bases with no gene match: 2. This CDR3 has 14 residues. CDR3 in amino acids: CASSRLAGTDTQYF. CDR3 sequence (DNA): TGTGCCAGCAGCCGACTAGCGGGAACAGATACGCAGTATTTT.

The chain combines TRBV9 with TRBJ1-2; D possibly corresponds to TRBD1 (6 bases). CDR1 and CDR2 (germline): SGDLS, YYNGEE. Trimming removed 4 bases from V and 5 bases from J, with 27 bases in between. There are 18 residues in the CDR3. CDR3 in amino acids: CASSPRAGEKPPEYGYTF. The CDR3 DNA reads as TGTGCCAGCAGCCCAAGAGCAGGGGAGAAGCCCCCCGAATATGGCTACACCTTC.

The chain links TRBV5-1 to TRBJ2-7; 7 bases fit TRBD1. The germline V gene has CDR1 SGHRS and CDR2 YFSETQ. The V segment lost 0 bases and the J segment 3 bases; nucleotides outside the gene matches: 12. This CDR3 is built from 17 residues. The DNA for the CDR3 is TGCGCCAGCAGCTTGGCCCCAAGGGGGCTTATATACTACGAGCAGTACTTC. It translates to CASSLAPRGLIYYEQYF.

This rearrangement joins TRBV5-4 to TRBJ2-7, with 8 positions matching TRBD1. This CDR3 is 15 amino acids long. The germline CDR1 and CDR2 sequences are SGHNT and YYREEE (reference sequence). Trimming removed 3 bases from V and 4 bases from J; junction bases left unmatched: 9. The CDR3: CASSYQGARSYEQYF. The DNA for the CDR3 is TGTGCCAGCAGCTATCAGGGGGCGCGGTCTTACGAGCAGTACTTC.